The 31 T cell receptor beta chains given below trace back to one sample, sequenced in a study of CD8 T cell repertoires and HIV-1 epitope variants. Generated by immunoSEQ multiplex PCR, the TCRdb table keeps only in-frame clones and is missing some. The sample records several thousand clones, 65% to 70% being singletons. The antigens of these receptors remain unknown. The sample consisted of cultured CD8+ T cells derived from PBMCs. The receptors come from a male donor with HIV.

This clone was picked up one time. The rearrangement links TRBV25-1 to TRBJ2-4; 12 positions agree with TRBD1. Trimming took 6 bases from V and 0 from J; bases not matched to a gene: 6. The germline V gene encodes CDR1 MGHDK and CDR2 SYGVNS. There are 17 residues in the CDR3. CDR3: CASSDPGQGAAKNIQYF. The CDR3 DNA sequence: TGTGCCAGCAGCGACCCGGGACAGGGGGCAGCCAAAAACATTCAGTACTTC.

This clone was detected a few times. This chain uses TRBV4-2 with TRBJ2-5; 8 bases are a match to TRBD2. V trimming: 1 base; J trimming: 3 bases; junction bases outside the gene matches: 4. The length of the CDR3 is 15 residues. Looked up from germline, CDR1 is LGHNA and CDR2 is YNFKEQ. The CDR3 here is CASSQGGAGEETQYF. In DNA, the CDR3 is TGTGCCAGCAGCCAAGGCGGAGCGGGGGAAGAGACCCAGTACTTC.

This rearrangement joins TRBV11-2 to TRBJ2-7; D is unresolved. V dropped 4 bases and J dropped 8 bases, with 12 bases sitting between them. Germline CDR1 and CDR2: SGHAT and FQNNGV. This CDR3 is built from 12 residues. This CDR3 is CASSSAELQQYF. The CDR3 coding sequence is TGTGCCAGCAGCTCCGCCGAACTTCAGCAGTACTTC.

This chain joins TRBV2 and TRBJ2-2, with D possibly being TRBD1 (6 bases). This CDR3 spans 16 amino acids. Trimming pared 1 base from V and 2 bases from J, leaving 11 bases between. CDR1 and CDR2 from the germline V gene are SNHLY and FYNNEI. In nucleotides, the CDR3 is TGTGCCAGCAGTGAAGTACGACAGGTCAACACCGGGGAGCTGTTTTTT. Translated: CASSEVRQVNTGELFF.

Turning to this clone: Additional DNA sequences in this sample encode the identical CDR3. The chain couples TRBV30 to TRBJ1-3; tentative D call: TRBD1 (6 bases). Germline V CDR1 and CDR2: GTSNPN, SVGIG (reference sequence). The V end was cut by 0 bases, the J end by 0 bases, with 15 bases between. This CDR3 comprises 17 residues. The chain's CDR3 is CAWSVGAGASSGNTIYF. In nucleotides, the CDR3 is TGTGCCTGGAGTGTAGGGGCGGGGGCCAGCTCTGGAAACACCATATATTTT.

This clone was seen more than once but under ten times. The V call is TRBV9, the J call TRBJ1-2; 10 bases fit TRBD1. The CDR3 loop spans 16 amino acids. The V gene's germline CDR1 is SGDLS and CDR2 YYNGEE. Germline trimming cut 4 bases from V and 6 bases from J; bases unmatched to any gene: 12. This CDR3 reads CASSPRHGDRGDGYTF. CDR3 coding DNA: TGTGCCAGCAGCCCACGTCATGGGGACAGGGGAGATGGCTACACCTTC.

The chain carries TRBV5-6 and TRBJ1-3, with D hard to call. The CDR3 is 14 residues long. V lost 0 bases and J lost 8, with 12 bases in between. The V gene's germline CDR1 is SGHDT and CDR2 YYEEEE. CDR3 nucleotides: TGTGCCAGCAGCTTGGGCGGGGAGTACGACACCATATATTTT. This gives the protein CASSLGGEYDTIYF.

This chain uses TRBV10-3 with TRBJ2-5; D possibly matches TRBD1 or TRBD2 (5 bases each). There are 13 residues in the CDR3. Trimming left V 6 bases short and J 1 base short, with 9 bases between. Germline V CDR1 and CDR2: ENHRY, SYGVKD. CDR3 nucleotide sequence: TGTGCCATCAGGGGGGTGGGCCAAGAGACCCAGTACTTC. This sequence encodes CAIRGVGQETQYF.

This clone rates as medium-sized. The chain links TRBV27 to TRBJ1-2; D perhaps matches TRBD1 (5 bases). The germline V gene encodes CDR1 MNHEY and CDR2 SMNVEV (reference sequence). V lost 2 bases, J lost 3 bases, and 10 bases lay in between. The CDR3 is made up of 14 amino acids. The CDR3, as DNA: TGTGCCAGCAGTTTACTTGGGGGGTACTATGGCTACACCTTC. This codes for CASSLLGGYYGYTF.

The chain combines TRBV4-3 with TRBJ2-5; the D gene is possibly TRBD1 (6 bases). Per the germline V gene, CDR1 is LGHNA and CDR2 is YSLEER. The CDR3 consists of 15 residues. V was cut by 2 bases and J by 4 bases, with 14 bases left in between. CDR3 sequence (DNA): TGCGCCAGCAGCCAAACGGACAGCTGGGGAGAGACCCAGTACTTC. Encoded protein: CASSQTDSWGETQYF.

This chain connects TRBV11-3 to TRBJ2-3; no firm D call. The CDR3 has 13 residues. Deletions cut 2 bases from V and 4 bases from J, with 7 bases between. Germline CDR1 and CDR2: SGHNT and YENEEA. CDR3 nucleotide sequence: TGTGCCAGCAGCTTACCAGACGCAGATACGCAGTATTTT. It specifies CASSLPDADTQYF.

The J gene is TRBJ2-5, the V gene TRBV10-3; the match to TRBD1 covers 11 bases. V lost 3 bases to trimming and J lost 5 bases; unmatched junction nucleotides: 8. The length of the CDR3 is 16 residues. In germline, CDR1 is ENHRY, CDR2 SYGVKD. The CDR3, as DNA: TGTGCCATCAGTGACCCCGGACAGGGGGCCGGGGAGACCCAGTACTTC. Protein: CAISDPGQGAGETQYF.

This clone was observed a few times. The CDR3 DNA reads as TGCAGTGCTAGAGAACCAAACTCGGAGTTCTTC. Protein: CSAREPNSEFF. The chain has TRBV20-1 and TRBJ2-1; unclear D gene. Trimming pared 0 bases from V and 14 bases from J, leaving 11 bases between. The CDR3 loop spans 11 amino acids. The germline CDR1 and CDR2 sequences are DFQATT and SNEGSKA (reference sequence).

The rearrangement joins TRBV10-2 to TRBJ2-7; TRBD1 aligns across 11 bases. V shed 2 bases and J 4 bases; nucleotides not matched to a gene: 1. Germline CDR1 is WSHSY and CDR2 is SAAADI. The CDR3 loop spans 14 amino acids. The CDR3 spells CASSEGQGAYEQYF. In DNA form, the CDR3 reads TGCGCCAGCAGTGAGGGACAGGGGGCTTACGAGCAGTACTTC.

This chain connects TRBV6-6 to TRBJ2-1; 7 bases map to TRBD1. Losses at the gene ends were 2 bases for V and 1 base for J; bases not matched to a gene: 2. CDR1 and CDR2 (germline): MNHNY, SVGAGI (reference sequence). The CDR3 runs 15 residues. The chain's CDR3 is CASSYETGSYNEQFF. The CDR3 coding sequence is TGTGCCAGCAGTTACGAGACAGGGTCCTACAATGAGCAGTTCTTC.

This clone was detected once. With a far larger clone one base away, a read error is the likely cause. The genes are TRBV13 and TRBJ2-5; D may be TRBD2 (5 bases). The CDR3 runs 15 residues. Germline V CDR1 and CDR2: PRHDT, FYEKMQ (reference sequence). With 4 bases removed from V and 2 bases from J, the gap between germline ends came to 14 bases. In DNA, the CDR3 is TGTGCCAGCAGCTCCGCCGGGGTAGATCAAGAGACCCAGTACTTC. Translated: CASSSAGVDQETQYF.

In its sample, this clone was seen a few times. The chain couples TRBV28 to TRBJ1-2; tentative D call: TRBD1 (5 bases). Germline V lookup: CDR1 MDHEN, CDR2 SYDVKM. Trimming shortened V by 5 bases and J by 1 base, and 17 bases separated the two germline ends. The CDR3 spans 16 residues. CDR3 amino acids: CASSLDPTDFNYGYTF. The DNA for the CDR3 is TGTGCCAGCAGTCTGGACCCGACAGATTTTAACTATGGCTACACCTTC.

The chain combines TRBV4-2 with TRBJ2-7; the match to TRBD2 covers 8 bases. This CDR3 is 14 amino acids long. The germline V gene has CDR1 LGHNA and CDR2 YNFKEQ. Trimming removed 5 bases from V and 5 bases from J; junction bases left unmatched: 8. DNA of the CDR3: TGTGCCAGCAGCTTGGGCGGGGGGAACAACGAGCAGTACTTC. Translated, it gives CASSLGGGNNEQYF.

The gene calls are TRBV28 and TRBJ2-5, with D possibly TRBD1 on 6 matching bases. V dropped 6 bases and J dropped 3 bases, with 17 bases sitting between them. This CDR3 has 15 residues. Looked up from germline, CDR1 is MDHEN and CDR2 is SYDVKM. This CDR3 reads CASSSSKYREETQYF. Here the CDR3 DNA reads TGTGCCAGCAGCTCATCCAAGTACAGGGAAGAGACCCAGTACTTC.

This clone was detected a few times. The CDR3 DNA sequence: TGTGCCAGCAGCTTAGGTTACGCGGGGGGTCCCACAGATACGCAGTATTTT. Its translation: CASSLGYAGGPTDTQYF. This sequence joins TRBV7-8 and TRBJ2-3; 8 bases fit TRBD2. This CDR3 comprises 17 residues. From germline, CDR1 is SGHVS and CDR2 FQNEAQ. V dropped 1 base and J dropped 2; count of bases not matched to a gene: 8.

DNA for the CDR3: TGTGCCAGCAGCCAAGTGCCGGGAGAGCAGTACTTC. This translates into CASSQVPGEQYF. The chain links TRBV4-2 to TRBJ2-7; weak D call: TRBD2 (5 bases). The CDR3 contains 12 residues. The V gene's germline CDR1 is LGHNA and CDR2 YNFKEQ. V shed 1 base and J shed 7 bases, with 8 bases lying between them.

The chain recombines TRBV6-1 with TRBJ2-7, with D unresolved. The CDR3 consists of 12 residues. V lost 2 bases to trimming and J lost 4 bases, with 6 bases between them. Germline loops: CDR1 MNHNS, CDR2 SASEGT. CDR3 protein: CASSESSYEQYF. CDR3 nucleotides: TGTGCCAGCAGTGAATCCTCATACGAGCAGTACTTC.

In its sample, this clone was seen a few times. The rearrangement joins TRBV6-5 to TRBJ2-7; 9 nucleotides agree with TRBD2. The germline V gene has CDR1 MNHEY and CDR2 SVGAGI. J gave up 3 bases and V 7 bases, and 10 bases lay outside the gene matches. This CDR3 comprises 15 residues. CDR3 DNA sequence: TGTGCCAGCACCCGGAGAGTAGCGGGGGTCTACGAGCAGTACTTC. Translated, it gives CASTRRVAGVYEQYF.

The rearrangement uses TRBV4-2 and TRBJ2-7; the match to TRBD2 covers 7 bases. The V gene's germline CDR1 is LGHNA and CDR2 YNFKEQ. The CDR3 length is 12 residues. Trimming removed 1 base from V and 6 bases from J; junction bases left unmatched: 0. The CDR3 reads CASSQAGGEQYF. The DNA for the CDR3 is TGTGCCAGCAGCCAAGCGGGGGGCGAGCAGTACTTC.

The chain employs TRBV10-3 and TRBJ2-1; 8 bases fit TRBD2. V was pared by 6 bases and J by 9 bases, with 25 bases of the junction left unmatched. The germline CDR1 and CDR2 sequences are ENHRY and SYGVKD. The CDR3 is 19 residues long. The CDR3, as DNA: TGTGCCATCAGCGAGGCTGGTGGGGGATCCGGGACTAGTGTGGCTGAGCAGTTCTTC. Protein: CAISEAGGGSGTSVAEQFF.

The chain has TRBV4-2 and TRBJ2-7; possibly TRBD1 or TRBD2 for D (6 bases each). CDR1 and CDR2 from the germline V gene are LGHNA and YNFKEQ. The ends were cut back, 1 base at V and 0 bases at J, with 13 bases in the middle. The CDR3 spans 16 residues. CDR3 nucleotides: TGTGCCAGCAGCCAAGGGGAGGCAGGGGTCTCCTACGAGCAGTACTTC. Translated: CASSQGEAGVSYEQYF.

The J gene is TRBJ1-1, the V gene TRBV5-1; D gene unclear. CDR3 length: 14 residues. Looked up from germline, CDR1 is SGHRS and CDR2 is YFSETQ. V shed 4 bases and J shed 0 bases, with 10 bases lying between them. DNA of the CDR3: TGCGCCAGCAGCCCGGACGGGGTGAACACTGAAGCTTTCTTT. Translating gives CASSPDGVNTEAFF.

This CDR3 is CASSPGTGGADTQYF. The DNA of the CDR3 is TGCGCCAGCAGCCCCGGGACAGGGGGGGCAGATACGCAGTATTTT. J is TRBJ2-3 and V is TRBV4-1; TRBD1 matches 11 bases. V was pared by 4 bases and J by 4 bases, with 4 bases of the junction left unmatched. The CDR3 is 15 amino acids. Germline V gives CDR1 MGHRA, CDR2 YSYEKL.

This clone is a singleton in its sample. The rearrangement uses TRBV19 and TRBJ1-2; the match to TRBD1 covers 8 bases. The CDR3 runs to 15 residues. Trimming removed 6 bases from V and 2 bases from J; junction bases left unmatched: 8. Germline CDR1 is LNHDA and CDR2 is SQIVND (reference sequence). The CDR3 sequence: CASRTDRDNNYGYTF. DNA for the CDR3: TGTGCCAGTAGGACGGACAGGGATAACAACTATGGCTACACCTTC.

The chain links TRBV19 to TRBJ1-6; D possibly corresponds to TRBD1 (5 bases). Between the trimmed V and J ends, which lost 2 bases and 10 bases, there was a span of 12 bases. The germline V gene encodes CDR1 LNHDA and CDR2 SQIVND (reference sequence). The CDR3 covers 14 residues. Written as DNA, the CDR3 is TGTGCCAGTAGTATATCATTCGGGGCATCACCCCTCCACTTT. Translating it yields CASSISFGASPLHF.

There are a few counts of this clone. J is TRBJ1-2 and V is TRBV5-1; possibly TRBD1 for D (5 bases). This CDR3 spans 13 amino acids. The germline V gene has CDR1 SGHRS and CDR2 YFSETQ. Trimming left V 6 bases short and J 8 bases short, with 17 bases between. This CDR3 reads CASIGDLGSGYTF. The DNA for the CDR3 is TGCGCCAGCATCGGGGACCTCGGATCAGGCTACACCTTC.